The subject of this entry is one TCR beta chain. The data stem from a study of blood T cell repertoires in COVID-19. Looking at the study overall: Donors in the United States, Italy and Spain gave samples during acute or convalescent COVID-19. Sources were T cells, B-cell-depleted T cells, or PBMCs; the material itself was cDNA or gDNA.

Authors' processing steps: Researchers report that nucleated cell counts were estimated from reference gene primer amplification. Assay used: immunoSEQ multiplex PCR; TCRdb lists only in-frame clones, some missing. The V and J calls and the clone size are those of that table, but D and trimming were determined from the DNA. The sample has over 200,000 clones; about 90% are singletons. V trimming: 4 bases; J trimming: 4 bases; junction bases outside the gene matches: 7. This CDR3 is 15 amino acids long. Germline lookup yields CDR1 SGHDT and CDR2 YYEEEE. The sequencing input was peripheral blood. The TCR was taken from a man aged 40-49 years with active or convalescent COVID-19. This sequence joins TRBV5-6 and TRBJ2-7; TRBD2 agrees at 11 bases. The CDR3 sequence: CASSPGLAGAYEQYF. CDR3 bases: TGTGCCAGCAGCCCAGGACTAGCGGGTGCTTACGAGCAGTACTTC.